This T cell receptor beta chain was observed in a study of breast tumors, draining lymph nodes, adjacent tissues. The study's findings and limits: Compared with lymph nodes, tumors were less diverse; compared with nontumor tissue, more. Tumor T cell lymph node origin was a supported hypothesis, not proven. Most tumor T cells seemingly derive from lymph node, then expand in tumor.

TCRdb passed the multiplex PCR reads through MiXCR, listing each CDR3 protein once. The repertoire has roughly 260,000 distinct CDR3 sequences, around 30% of them found once; the top ten carry more than 0.95%. This clonotype was picked up many times. Its specificity is not known. The V gene's germline CDR1 is MNHNS and CDR2 SASEGT. The CDR3 has 12 amino acids. Trimming took 2 bases from V and 5 from J, leaving 7 bases between them. Breast cancer patients provided tissue from their axillary draining lymph nodes. What was sequenced was axillary lymph node tissue. The chain employs TRBV6-1 and TRBJ2-7, with a possible D match to TRBD1 (5 bases). This clonotype originated in a female donor with breast cancer. Some clones in this sample may be carry-over from other donors' samples. CDR3 residues: CASSELGDEQYF. CDR3 DNA: TGTGCCAGCAGTGAACTAGGGGACGAGCAGTACTTC.